This TCR beta chain was documented in a study of blood T cells in healthy people across ages. Study-wide results and caveats: No one knew whether donors had CMV, which possibly confounded expanded clonotype changes.

Sample-barcoded 5' priming and a J-beta primer mix drove a second PCR of about 6 to 12 cycles. Template switching added a 12-random-nucleotide identifier to every cDNA molecule. Using its own MiXCR run on the 5' RACE reads, TCRdb lists one record per CDR3 protein. The top ten hold 8% to 10% of the sample, which has fewer than 800,000 distinct CDR3 sequences, about 25% seen once. This clonotype has ten or more counts. The antigen is undetermined. The same specimen was also included in a second study, on T cells of mothers and their children.

Sample: blood. The TCR originated in a boy aged 5-17 years in good health.

The CDR3 protein is CASSLRQETQYF. The CDR3, as DNA: TGTGCCAGCAGTTTAAGGCAAGAGACCCAGTACTTC. This chain joins TRBV7-9 and TRBJ2-5, with D uncertain. CDR3 length: 12 residues. The V and J ends lost 6 bases and 2 bases respectively, with 7 bases between them. From germline, CDR1 is SEHNR and CDR2 FQNEAQ (reference sequence).